A selection of T cell receptor beta chains follows, all from one sample in a study of blood T cell repertoires in COVID-19. Here immunoSEQ multiplex PCR was the method, and the copy in TCRdb shows in-frame clones only, minus some. This table has under 150,000 clones, about 85% appearing once. Material: peripheral blood. The receptor set was obtained from a human donor in a cohort sampled during active COVID-19. Each CDR3 is given without its conserved first and last residue. D genes are given only for firm matches. The size of a clone is reported for some rows only, either as once, few or many, or as a class for expanded clones.

D	size	J	V	CDR3
TRBD2	NA	TRBJ2-3	TRBV11-3	ASSTRGGFGDTQY
NA	NA	TRBJ2-7	TRBV9	ASSGAGLPYEQY
TRBD2	NA	TRBJ2-7	TRBV6-2/TRBV6-3	ASSSGTSGEGYEQY
NA	NA	TRBJ2-1	TRBV6-6	ASRPQGGEQF
NA	NA	TRBJ2-3	TRBV9	ASSPGVAGTQY
NA	NA	TRBJ2-1	TRBV14	ASSQGWARNNEQF
NA	NA	TRBJ2-7	TRBV7-9	ASSLGSGDPS
TRBD1	once	TRBJ1-4	TRBV4-3	ASSRKGQLLTNEKLF
TRBD1	once	TRBJ1-1	TRBV24-1	ATSDSRQGMTEAF
TRBD1	NA	TRBJ2-7	TRBV5-1	ASSSGTGSYEQY
NA	NA	TRBJ1-3	TRBV15	ATSRDLGQGNTIY
TRBD1	NA	TRBJ1-2	TRBV4-1	ASSQVTGDPSNYGYT
TRBD1	NA	TRBJ1-5	TRBV18	ASSPDRGRQPQH
NA	NA	TRBJ2-2	TRBV2	ASSVGRTGVGELF
NA	NA	TRBJ2-5	TRBV11-3	ASTPRGLQETQY